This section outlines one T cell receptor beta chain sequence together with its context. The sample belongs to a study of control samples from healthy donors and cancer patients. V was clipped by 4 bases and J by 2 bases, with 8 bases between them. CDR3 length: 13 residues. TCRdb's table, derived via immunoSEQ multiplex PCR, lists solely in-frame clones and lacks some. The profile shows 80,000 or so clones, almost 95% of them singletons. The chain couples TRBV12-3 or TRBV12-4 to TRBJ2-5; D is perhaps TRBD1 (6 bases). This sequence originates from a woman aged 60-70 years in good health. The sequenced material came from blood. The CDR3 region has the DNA TGTGCCAGCAGTTCCGGACAGCAAGAGACCCAGTACTTC. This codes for CASSSGQQETQYF.